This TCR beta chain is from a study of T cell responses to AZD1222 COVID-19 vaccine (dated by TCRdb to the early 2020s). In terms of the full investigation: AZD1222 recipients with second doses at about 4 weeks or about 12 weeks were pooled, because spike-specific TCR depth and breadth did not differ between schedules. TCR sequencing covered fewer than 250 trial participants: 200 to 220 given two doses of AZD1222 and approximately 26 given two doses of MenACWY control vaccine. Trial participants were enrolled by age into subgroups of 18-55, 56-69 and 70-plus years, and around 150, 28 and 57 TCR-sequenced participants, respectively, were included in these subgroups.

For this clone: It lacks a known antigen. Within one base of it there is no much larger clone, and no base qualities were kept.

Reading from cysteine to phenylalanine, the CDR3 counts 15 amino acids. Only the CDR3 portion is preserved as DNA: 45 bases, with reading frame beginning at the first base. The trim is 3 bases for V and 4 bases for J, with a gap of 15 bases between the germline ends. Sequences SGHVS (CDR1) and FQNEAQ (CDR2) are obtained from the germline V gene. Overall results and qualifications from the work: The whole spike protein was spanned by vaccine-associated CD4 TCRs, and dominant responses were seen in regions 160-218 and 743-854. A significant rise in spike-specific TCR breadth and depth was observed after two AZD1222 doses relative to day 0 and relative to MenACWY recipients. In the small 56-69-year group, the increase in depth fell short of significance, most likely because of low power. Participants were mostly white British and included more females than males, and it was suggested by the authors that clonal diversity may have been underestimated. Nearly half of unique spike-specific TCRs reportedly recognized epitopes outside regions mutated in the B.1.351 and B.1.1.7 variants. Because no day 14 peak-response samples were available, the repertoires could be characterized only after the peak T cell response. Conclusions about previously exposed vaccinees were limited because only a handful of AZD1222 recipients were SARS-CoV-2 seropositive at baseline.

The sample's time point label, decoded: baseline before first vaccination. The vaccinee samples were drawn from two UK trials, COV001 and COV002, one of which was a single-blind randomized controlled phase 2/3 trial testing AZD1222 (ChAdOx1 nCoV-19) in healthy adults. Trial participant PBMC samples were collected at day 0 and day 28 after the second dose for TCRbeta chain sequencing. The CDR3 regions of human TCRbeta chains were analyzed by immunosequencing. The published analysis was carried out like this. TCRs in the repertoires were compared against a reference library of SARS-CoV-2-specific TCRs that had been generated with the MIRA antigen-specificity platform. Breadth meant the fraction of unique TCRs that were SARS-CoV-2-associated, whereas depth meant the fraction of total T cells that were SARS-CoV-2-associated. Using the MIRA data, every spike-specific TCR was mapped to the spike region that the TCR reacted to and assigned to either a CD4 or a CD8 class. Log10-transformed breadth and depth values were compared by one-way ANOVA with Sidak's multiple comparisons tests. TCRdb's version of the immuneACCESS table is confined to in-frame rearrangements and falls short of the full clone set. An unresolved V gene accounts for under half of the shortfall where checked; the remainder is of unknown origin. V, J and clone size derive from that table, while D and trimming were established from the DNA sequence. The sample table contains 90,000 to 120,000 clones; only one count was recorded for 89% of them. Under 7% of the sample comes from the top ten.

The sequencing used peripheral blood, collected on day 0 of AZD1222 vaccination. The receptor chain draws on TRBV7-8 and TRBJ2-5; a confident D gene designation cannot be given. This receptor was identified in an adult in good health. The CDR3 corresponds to CASSFTRVSIETQYF. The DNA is TGTGCCAGCAGCTTCACCCGGGTGTCAATAGAGACCCAGTACTTC.